The 7 T cell receptor beta chains below all came from one sample that was sequenced in a study of shared clonotypes between healthy human individuals. Assay: immunoSEQ multiplex PCR; the TCRdb copy retains only in-frame clones and omits some. The data hold 980,000 or so clones, with about three quarters observed a single time. Sequencing was performed on memory CD4+ T cells sorted from blood. The sample's subset: CD45RA-negative fraction. These receptors originate from a man aged 18 to 29 in good health.

The rearrangement joins TRBV10-2 to TRBJ2-7, with D uncertain. V lost 6 bases to trimming and J lost 0 bases, with 18 bases between them. Germline CDR1 WSHSY, CDR2 SAAADI. There are 16 residues in the CDR3. CDR3 loop: CASSHSRDKYSYEQYF. CDR3 coding DNA: TGCGCCAGCAGCCATAGCAGAGACAAGTACTCCTACGAGCAGTACTTC.

The table lists this clone with a count of one. The genes are TRBV15 and TRBJ2-1; 7 bases match TRBD1. The CDR3 is made up of 14 amino acids. Germline CDR1 reads LNHNV; CDR2 reads YYDKDF (reference sequence). V shed 5 bases, J shed 14 bases, and the junction held 15 bases outside the gene matches. CDR3 DNA: TGTGCCACCAGCGCCTCTTCCCTCACAGGGGAAGAGTTCTTC. Amino acid sequence: CATSASSLTGEEFF.

This chain's CDR3 is CASSPPGLAGGEQYF. The CDR3 DNA is TGTGCCAGCAGCCCTCCGGGACTAGCGGGAGGCGAGCAGTACTTC. The chain employs TRBV14 and TRBJ2-7, with 15 bases matching TRBD2. The CDR3 has 15 amino acids. With V trimmed by 4 bases and J by 6 bases, 4 bases remained unmatched. Germline V gene sequence: CDR1 SGHDN, CDR2 FVKESK.

This rearrangement joins TRBV6-1 to TRBJ1-1; 7 bases line up with TRBD1. Looked up from germline, CDR1 is MNHNS and CDR2 is SASEGT. This CDR3 region has 15 residues. Germline trimming cut 3 bases from V and 5 bases from J; bases unmatched to any gene: 9. CDR3 sequence: CASSDPSGTETEAFF. As DNA, the CDR3 is TGTGCCAGCAGTGACCCTTCCGGGACAGAGACTGAAGCTTTCTTT.

The DNA of the CDR3 is TGTGCCAGTGGACTAGCGGGGGCCCTGCAAGAGACCCAGTACTTC. Translation gives CASGLAGALQETQYF. The gene calls are TRBV2 and TRBJ2-5; 13 nucleotides agree with TRBD2. This CDR3 spans 15 amino acids. The germline V gene has CDR1 SNHLY and CDR2 FYNNEI. V lost 9 bases, J lost 2 bases, and 6 bases stayed unmatched.

The gene calls are TRBV6-4 and TRBJ1-2; TRBD1 matches 10 bases. The CDR3 is 14 residues long. From germline, CDR1 is MRHNA and CDR2 SNTAGT. The V and J ends lost 5 bases and 7 bases, in that order; junction bases with no gene match: 7. Written as DNA, the CDR3 is TGTGCCAGCAGTTCCGGGACAGGGGCGTTTGGCTACACCTTC. This codes for CASSSGTGAFGYTF.

Points on this clone: Other DNA sequences in this specimen translate into the identical CDR3. The rearrangement uses TRBV6-6 and TRBJ1-1, with a weak D call TRBD1 (6 bases). V lost 6 bases and J 4 bases, leaving 15 bases between the germline ends. Germline CDR1 and CDR2: MNHNY and SVGAGI (reference sequence). This CDR3 comprises 14 residues. Here the CDR3 reads CASSLRGGGTEAFF. The CDR3 DNA reads as TGTGCCAGCAGCTTACGAGGAGGGGGCACTGAAGCTTTCTTT.